This T cell receptor beta chain was found in a study of CD8+ T cells in alopecia areata. Study observations and caveats: Relative to normal scalp, lesional scalp, especially alopecia totalis/universalis, showed higher clonality.

Investigators isolated RNA and reverse transcribed it into cDNA to act as the sequencing template. Libraries were prepared by immunoSEQ multiplex PCR; TCRdb keeps only in-frame clonotypes and omits some of them. This sample carries around 200,000 clones, 55% to 70% of them seen once, and the ten largest clones take more than 3.5%. The treatment here: oral pan-JAK inhibitor, 5-10 mg twice daily. Isolation of CD4+ and CD8+ T cells from PBMCs was achieved by sorting. Concerning this clone: Its antigen is unknown.

The input for sequencing was CD4+ T cells sorted from blood, taken at week 4, from a patient treated with tofacitinib. The sequence came from a human donor with alopecia areata.

CDR3: CASSWTTEAFF. CDR3 DNA sequence: TGTGCCAGCAGCTGGACCACTGAAGCTTTCTTT. J is TRBJ1-1 and V is TRBV28; D unresolved. The V end was cut by 6 bases, the J end by 4 bases, with 6 bases between. Germline V gene data show CDR1 as MDHEN and CDR2 as SYDVKM. The CDR3 contains 11 residues.